The source of this T cell receptor (beta chain) is a study of blood T cell repertoires in COVID-19 (dated by TCRdb to 2020 to 2021). Context from the whole study: Collaborator samples came from the United States, Italy and Spain and covered acute and convalescent phases of COVID-19. The prospective study material was composed of cDNA or gDNA derived from T cells, B-cell-depleted T cells, or PBMCs. Deeply sampled blood TCRbeta repertoires from subjects exposed to, actively infected with, or recovered from COVID-19 were included in the dataset. The repertoires were released in a freely available public database intended as a resource for research on the immune response to SARS-CoV-2. The samples were drawn from the first 160 participants of the ongoing ImmuneRACE study and from roughly 1,300 subjects provided by 6 global collaborators. A de-identified subject ID, COVID-19 status, age in years and sex were almost always included in the sample metadata. Where available, HLA class I and class II types were taken from metadata supplied by the sample provider and were not determined by assay-based typing. Overall study results and their limits: Clinical and demographic metadata were provided uncurated, with the amount varying by source and participant.

At one collaborating source in Seattle, patients were enrolled during active infection and were followed longitudinally through the course of disease. Whole blood was collected in K2EDTA tubes by collaborating institutions according to the institutions' own protocols. For TCRbeta analysis, collaborators shipped samples in one of three forms: frozen whole blood, isolated PBMCs, or DNA extracted from either of those sample types. From its cysteine to its phenylalanine, the CDR3 spans 17 amino acids. Just the 51-base CDR3 DNA is kept, in frame starting at base 1. In the germline V gene, CDR1 corresponds to LGHNA and CDR2 to YNFKEQ. Ends trimmed: V by 0 bases, J by 6 bases; bases unmatched to a gene: 8. In regard to this clone: Its cognate antigen has yet to be identified. Base quality data are lacking; no much larger clone is found one base away.

TCRbeta CDR3 regions were amplified from genomic DNA using the immunoSEQ Assay, a bias-controlled multiplex PCR. Turning to the authors' computational methods: Nucleated cell counts per sample were estimated from amplification of reference gene primers within the assay. To quantify the absolute abundance of each unique TCRbeta CDR3 rearrangement, sequence reads were collapsed and filtered. Productive Simpson clonality was computed per sample as the square root of Simpson's diversity index over productive rearrangements. Here the immuneACCESS table is served through TCRdb, limited to in-frame sequences with V and J called. Missing clones are a known gap in these copies; in checked studies unresolved V genes cover under half, and the rest lacks a known reason. V and J calls and clone size are given by that table; D and trimming were obtained from the DNA. For this sample the table gives 200,000 to 250,000 clones, of which 65% to 85% were detected only once. The ten largest clones capture about 1.3% of the sample.

The chain couples TRBV4-2 to TRBJ2-1; the central 10 bases match TRBD1. The clonotype comes from a woman in her 30s with COVID-19, enrolled during active disease. Sequenced sample: peripheral blood. The CDR3 reads as follows: CASSQDGWTGGANEQFF. The DNA sequence follows: TGTGCCAGCAGCCAAGATGGGTGGACAGGGGGTGCCAATGAGCAGTTCTTC.